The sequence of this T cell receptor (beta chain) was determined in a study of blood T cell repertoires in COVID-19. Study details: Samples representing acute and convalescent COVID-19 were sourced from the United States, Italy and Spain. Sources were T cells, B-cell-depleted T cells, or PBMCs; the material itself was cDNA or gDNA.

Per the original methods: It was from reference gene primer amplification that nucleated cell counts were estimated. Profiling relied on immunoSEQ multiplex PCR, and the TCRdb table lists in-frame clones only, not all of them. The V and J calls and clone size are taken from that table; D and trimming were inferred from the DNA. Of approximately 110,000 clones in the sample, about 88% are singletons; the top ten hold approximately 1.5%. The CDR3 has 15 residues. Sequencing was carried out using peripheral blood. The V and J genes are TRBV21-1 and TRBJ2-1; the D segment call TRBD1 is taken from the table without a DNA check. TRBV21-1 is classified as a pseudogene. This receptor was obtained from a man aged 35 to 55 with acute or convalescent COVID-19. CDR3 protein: CASFNEGQGTNEQFF. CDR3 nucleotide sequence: TGTGCCAGTTTCAATGAGGGACAGGGGACAAATGAGCAGTTCTTC.